This record covers a single TCR beta chain. These data belong to a study of blood T cell repertoires in COVID-19. About the study: The United States, Italy and Spain provided the acute and convalescent COVID-19 samples. Sources were T cells, B-cell-depleted T cells, or PBMCs; the material itself was cDNA or gDNA.

CDR1 and CDR2 (germline): SGHNT, YENEEA. There are 14 residues in the CDR3. V dropped 3 bases and J dropped 8; count of bases not matched to a gene: 6. In the source study's methods: Nucleated cell counts were estimated from reference gene primer amplification. Clones were read by immunoSEQ multiplex PCR, and TCRdb kept only the in-frame ones, dropping some. V, J and clone size were drawn from that table, and D and trimming were deduced from the DNA. In the table there are 90,000 or so clones, roughly 80% of which are singletons. The clonotype comes from a human donor in a cohort sampled during active COVID-19. This chain joins TRBV11-3 and TRBJ2-4, with TRBD1 matching 8 bases. The sample consisted of peripheral blood. This chain's CDR3 is CASSFQGAPDIQYF. DNA for the CDR3: TGTGCCAGCAGCTTCCAGGGGGCTCCGGACATTCAGTACTTC.